This record covers a single T cell receptor beta chain. Antigen specificity is unknown. The entry originates in a study of a mutant IDH1 vaccine in newly diagnosed glioma. Using immunoSEQ multiplex PCR, the repertoire was profiled, and TCRdb retains in-frame clones only, with some absent. The table records about 56,000 clones, around 90% of them present only once. Germline V gene lookup returns CDR1 SEHNR and CDR2 FQNEAQ (reference sequence). V lost 2 bases and J 6 bases, leaving 6 bases between the germline ends. This CDR3 region has 12 residues. Time point meaning: week 5, during vaccination. Doses consisted of 300 ug of mutant IDH1 20-mer peptide each, paired with topical imiquimod.

The V and J genes are TRBV7-9 and TRBJ2-3; no reliable D call. Source: PBMCs, taken from a glioma patient whose treatment included an IDH1 peptide vaccine. This TCR was sampled from a woman between 40 and 50 years old with glioma. This CDR3 reads CASSLLTDTQYF. CDR3 DNA: TGTGCCAGCAGCTTATTAACCGATACGCAGTATTTT.